The present entry profiles one TCR beta chain with its context. Stated time point: baseline, week 1 (first vaccination visit). As for treatment: pre-vaccination baseline after standard-of-care therapy. This entry belongs to a study of a mutant IDH1 vaccine in newly diagnosed glioma. The V end was cut by 7 bases, the J end by 4 bases, with 17 bases between. The CDR3 is 15 amino acids. CDR1 and CDR2 from the germline V gene are ENHRY and SYGVKD. Clones were read by immunoSEQ multiplex PCR, and TCRdb kept only the in-frame ones, dropping some. The table records approximately 92,000 clones, around 77% of them present only once.

The chain couples TRBV10-3 to TRBJ1-3, with D perhaps TRBD1 (5 bases). The sequence was obtained from a man aged 35 to 55 with glioma. Specimen: PBMCs, collected from a glioma patient treated with radiotherapy, temozolomide or both. The DNA of the CDR3 is TGTGCCATCAACCCGACGGGGCTAGCCGGAAACACCATATATTTT. It specifies CAINPTGLAGNTIYF.